The clone carrying this TCR beta chain has a count of ten or more. Its cognate antigen is unknown. These data originate in a study of regulatory T cells in long-lasting Graves disease. The authors built TCR beta libraries using iRepertoire HTBI primers and Arm-PCR of CDR3 regions. Each CDR3 protein is one row after TCRdb ran MiXCR on the multiplex PCR reads. The table records some 470,000 distinct CDR3 sequences, 20% to 25% of them present only once. Indicated time point: persistent/refractory GD, antithyroid drugs over 5 years with positive TRAb. RNA extracted from PBMCs served as the sequencing template. Study results and limitations: The TCR repertoire of persistent Graves' patients was less diverse than that of newly diagnosed ones.

This CDR3 spans 8 amino acids. Trimming took off 2 bases at V and 14 bases at J, with 3 bases between the two ends. Sequenced material: peripheral blood mononuclear cells (PBMCs), taken when the disease was refractory, from a patient treated with antithyroid drugs. The clonotype was recovered from a female donor with Graves disease. The V and J genes are TRBV12-3 or TRBV12-4 and TRBJ1-2, with D uncertain. For the CDR3, the DNA is TGTGCCAGCAGTTTACGAACCTTC. Translation: CASSLRTF.